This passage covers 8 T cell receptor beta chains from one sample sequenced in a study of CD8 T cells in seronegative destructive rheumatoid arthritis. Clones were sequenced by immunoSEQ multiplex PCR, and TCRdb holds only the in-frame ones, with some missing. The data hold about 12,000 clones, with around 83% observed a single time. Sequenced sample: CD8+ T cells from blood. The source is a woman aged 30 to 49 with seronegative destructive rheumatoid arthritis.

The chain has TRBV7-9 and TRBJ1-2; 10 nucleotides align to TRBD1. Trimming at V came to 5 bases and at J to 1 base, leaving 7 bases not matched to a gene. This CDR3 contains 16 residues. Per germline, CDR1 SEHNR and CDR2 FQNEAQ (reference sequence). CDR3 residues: CASSTGTGANNYGYTF. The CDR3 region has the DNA TGTGCCAGCAGCACCGGGACAGGGGCCAATAACTATGGCTACACCTTC.

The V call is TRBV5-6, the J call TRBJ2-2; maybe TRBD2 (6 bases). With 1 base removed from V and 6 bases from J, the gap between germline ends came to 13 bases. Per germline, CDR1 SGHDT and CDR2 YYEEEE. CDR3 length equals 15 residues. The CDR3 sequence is CASSLRRVGAGELFF. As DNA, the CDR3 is TGTGCCAGCAGCTTGCGGAGGGTAGGAGCCGGGGAGCTGTTTTTT.

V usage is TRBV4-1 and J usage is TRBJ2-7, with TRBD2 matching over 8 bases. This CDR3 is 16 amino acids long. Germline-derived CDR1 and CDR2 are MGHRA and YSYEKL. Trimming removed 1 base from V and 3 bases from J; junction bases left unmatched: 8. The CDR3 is CASSQGAGGRVYEQYF. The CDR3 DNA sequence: TGCGCCAGCAGCCAAGGCGCGGGGGGACGAGTCTACGAGCAGTACTTC.

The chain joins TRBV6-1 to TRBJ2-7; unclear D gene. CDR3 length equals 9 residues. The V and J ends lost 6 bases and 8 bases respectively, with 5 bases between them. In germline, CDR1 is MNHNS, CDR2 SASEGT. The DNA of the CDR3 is TGTGCCAGCAGCAGTCAGCAGTACTTC. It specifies CASSSQQYF.

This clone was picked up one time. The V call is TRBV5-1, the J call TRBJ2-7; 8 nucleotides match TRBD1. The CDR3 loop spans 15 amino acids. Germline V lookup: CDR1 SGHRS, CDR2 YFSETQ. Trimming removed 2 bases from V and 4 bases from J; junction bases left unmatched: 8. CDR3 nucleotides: TGCGCCAGCAGCTTCGACAGGGGTATTAGTTACGAGCAGTACTTC. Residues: CASSFDRGISYEQYF.

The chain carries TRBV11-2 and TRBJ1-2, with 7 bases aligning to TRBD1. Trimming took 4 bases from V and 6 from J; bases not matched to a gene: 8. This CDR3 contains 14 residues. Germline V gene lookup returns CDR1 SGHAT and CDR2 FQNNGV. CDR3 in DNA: TGTGCCAGCAGCTACCCGGGACAGACTAATGGCTACACCTTC. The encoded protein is CASSYPGQTNGYTF. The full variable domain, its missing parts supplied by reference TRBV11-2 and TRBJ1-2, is EAGVAQSPRYKIIEKRQSVAFWCNPISGHATLYWYQQILGQGPKLLIQFQNNGVVDDSQLPKDRFSAERLKGVDSTLKIQPAKLEDSAVYLCASSYPGQTNGYTFGSGTRLTVV.

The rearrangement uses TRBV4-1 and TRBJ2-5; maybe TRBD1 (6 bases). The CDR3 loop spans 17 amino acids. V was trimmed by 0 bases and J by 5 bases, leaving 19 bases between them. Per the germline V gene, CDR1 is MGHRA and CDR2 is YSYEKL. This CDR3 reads CASSQDFWTEGGETQYF. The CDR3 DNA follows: TGCGCCAGCAGCCAAGATTTTTGGACAGAGGGCGGGGAGACCCAGTACTTC.

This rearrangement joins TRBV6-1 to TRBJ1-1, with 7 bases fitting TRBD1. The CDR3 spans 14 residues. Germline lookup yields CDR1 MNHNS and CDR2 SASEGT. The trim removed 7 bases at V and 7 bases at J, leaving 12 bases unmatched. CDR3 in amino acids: CASNTLQGRIEAFF. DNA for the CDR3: TGTGCCAGCAACACCTTACAGGGGAGGATTGAAGCTTTCTTT.